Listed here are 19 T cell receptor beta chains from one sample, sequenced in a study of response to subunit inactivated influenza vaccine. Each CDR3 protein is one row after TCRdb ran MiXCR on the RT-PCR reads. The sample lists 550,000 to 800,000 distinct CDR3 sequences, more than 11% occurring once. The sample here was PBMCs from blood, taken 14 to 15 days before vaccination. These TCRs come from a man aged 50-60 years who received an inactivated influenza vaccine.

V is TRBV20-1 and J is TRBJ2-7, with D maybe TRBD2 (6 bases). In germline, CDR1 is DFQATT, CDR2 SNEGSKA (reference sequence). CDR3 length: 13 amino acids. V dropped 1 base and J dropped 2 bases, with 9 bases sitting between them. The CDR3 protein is CSARVGLAYEQYF. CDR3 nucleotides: TGCAGTGCTAGAGTGGGACTTGCCTACGAGCAGTACTTC.

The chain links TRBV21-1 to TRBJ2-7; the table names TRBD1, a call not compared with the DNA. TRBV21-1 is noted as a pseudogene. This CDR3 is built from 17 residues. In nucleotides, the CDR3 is TGTGCCAGCAGCAGCGATGGGAGACAGGGGAAGGACTACGAGCAGTACTTC. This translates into CASSSDGRQGKDYEQYF.

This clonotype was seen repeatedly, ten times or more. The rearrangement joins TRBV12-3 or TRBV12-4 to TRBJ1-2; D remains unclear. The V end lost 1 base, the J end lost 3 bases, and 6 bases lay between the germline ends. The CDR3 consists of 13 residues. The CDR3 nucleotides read TGTGCCAGCAGTTTAGGGGCACACTATGGCTACACCTTC. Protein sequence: CASSLGAHYGYTF.

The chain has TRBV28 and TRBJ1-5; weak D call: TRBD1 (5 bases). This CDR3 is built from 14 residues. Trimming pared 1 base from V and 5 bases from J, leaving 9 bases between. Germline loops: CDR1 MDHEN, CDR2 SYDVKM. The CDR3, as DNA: TGTGCCAGCAGTTTATCGGGGGGGGATCAGCCCCAGCATTTT. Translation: CASSLSGGDQPQHF.

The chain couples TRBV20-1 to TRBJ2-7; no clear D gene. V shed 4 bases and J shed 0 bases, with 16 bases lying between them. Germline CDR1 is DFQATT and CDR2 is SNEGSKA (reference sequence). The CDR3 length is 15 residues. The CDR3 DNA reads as TGCAGTGCTATTTCTTTACTGGGTAACTCCTACGAGCAGTACTTC. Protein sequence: CSAISLLGNSYEQYF.

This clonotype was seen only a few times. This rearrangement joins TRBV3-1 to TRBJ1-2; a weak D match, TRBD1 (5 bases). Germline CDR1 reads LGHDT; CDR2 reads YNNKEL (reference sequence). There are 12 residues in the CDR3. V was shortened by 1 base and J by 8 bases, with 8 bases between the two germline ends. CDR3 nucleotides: TGTGCCAGCAGCCAAGGGGGGTCAGGCTACACCTTC. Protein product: CASSQGGSGYTF.

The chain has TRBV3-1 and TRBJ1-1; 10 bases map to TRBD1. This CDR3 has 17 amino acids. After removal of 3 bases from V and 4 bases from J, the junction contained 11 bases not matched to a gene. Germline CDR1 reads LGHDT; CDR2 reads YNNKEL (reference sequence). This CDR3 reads CASSHRTGGYMGTEAFF. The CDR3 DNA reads TGTGCCAGCAGCCATCGGACAGGGGGATATATGGGCACTGAAGCTTTCTTT.

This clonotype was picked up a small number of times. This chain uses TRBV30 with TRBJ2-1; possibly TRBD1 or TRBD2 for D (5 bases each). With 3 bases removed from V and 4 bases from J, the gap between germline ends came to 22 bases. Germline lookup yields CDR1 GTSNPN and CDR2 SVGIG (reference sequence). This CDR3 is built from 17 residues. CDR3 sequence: CAWSATAGDVKYNEQFF. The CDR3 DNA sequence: TGTGCCTGGAGCGCAACTGCCGGGGACGTCAAATACAATGAGCAGTTCTTC.

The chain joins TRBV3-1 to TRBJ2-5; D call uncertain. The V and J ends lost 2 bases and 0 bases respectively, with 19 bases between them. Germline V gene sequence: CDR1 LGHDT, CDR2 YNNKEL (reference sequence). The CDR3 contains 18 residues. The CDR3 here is CASSQRGVTVPYQETQYF. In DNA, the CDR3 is TGTGCCAGCAGCCAACGAGGAGTAACGGTCCCGTACCAAGAGACCCAGTACTTC.

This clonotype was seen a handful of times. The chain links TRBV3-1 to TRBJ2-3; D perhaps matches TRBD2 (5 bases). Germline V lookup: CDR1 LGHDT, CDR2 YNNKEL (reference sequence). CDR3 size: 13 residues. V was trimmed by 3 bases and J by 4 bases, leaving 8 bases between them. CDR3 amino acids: CASSQRGPDTQYF. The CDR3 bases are TGTGCCAGCAGCCAGCGCGGGCCAGATACGCAGTATTTT.

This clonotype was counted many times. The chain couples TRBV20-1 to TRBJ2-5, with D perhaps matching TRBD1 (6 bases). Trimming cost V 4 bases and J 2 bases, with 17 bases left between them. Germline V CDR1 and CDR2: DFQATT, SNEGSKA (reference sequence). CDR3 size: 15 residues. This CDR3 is CSAMPGHRIQETQYF. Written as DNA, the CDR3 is TGCAGTGCTATGCCGGGACACCGTATTCAAGAGACCCAGTACTTC.

The CDR3 bases are TGTGCCACCAGCAGAGCCAGGACAGGGTACAATGAGCAGTTCTTC. It encodes CATSRARTGYNEQFF. The chain couples TRBV15 to TRBJ2-1; 8 bases fit TRBD1. The CDR3 extends over 15 amino acids. V trimming: 1 base; J trimming: 4 bases; junction bases outside the gene matches: 3. Germline loops: CDR1 LNHNV, CDR2 YYDKDF (reference sequence).

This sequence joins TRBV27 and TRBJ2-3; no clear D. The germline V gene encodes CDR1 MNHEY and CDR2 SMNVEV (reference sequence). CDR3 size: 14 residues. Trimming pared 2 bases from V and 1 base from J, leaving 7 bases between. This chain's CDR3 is CASSLNIRTDTQYF. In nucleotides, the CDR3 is TGTGCCAGCAGTTTAAATATTCGCACAGATACGCAGTATTTT.

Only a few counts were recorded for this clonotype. The CDR3 DNA sequence: TGCAGCGTTAAGGCCAGGGGGGTTCTGAACACTGAAGCTTTCTTT. It yields the protein CSVKARGVLNTEAFF. The V gene is TRBV29-1, the J gene TRBJ1-1, with 7 bases matching TRBD1. The CDR3 runs 15 residues. Per germline, CDR1 SQVTM and CDR2 ANQGSEA. V trimming: 5 bases; J trimming: 0 bases; junction bases outside the gene matches: 9.

Written as DNA, the CDR3 is TGTGCCAGCAGATTGACCAGCAGTGGGTCACCCCTCCACTTT. Encoded protein: CASRLTSSGSPLHF. The chain is built from TRBV12-3 or TRBV12-4 and TRBJ1-6; D gene uncertain. The CDR3 spans 14 residues. V lost 6 bases to trimming and J lost 10 bases, with 16 bases between them.

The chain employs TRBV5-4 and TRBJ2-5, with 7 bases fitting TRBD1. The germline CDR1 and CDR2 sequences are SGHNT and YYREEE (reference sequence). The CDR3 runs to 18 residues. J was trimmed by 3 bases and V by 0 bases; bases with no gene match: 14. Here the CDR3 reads CASSLGGPTGTAKETQYF. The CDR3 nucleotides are TGTGCCAGCAGCTTGGGGGGACCTACCGGGACAGCAAAAGAGACCCAGTACTTC.

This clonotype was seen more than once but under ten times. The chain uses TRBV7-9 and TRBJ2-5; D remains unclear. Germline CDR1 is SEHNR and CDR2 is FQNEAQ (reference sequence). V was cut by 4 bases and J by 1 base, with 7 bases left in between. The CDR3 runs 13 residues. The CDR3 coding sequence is TGTGCCAGCAGCTATGGCAGCCAAGAGACCCAGTACTTC. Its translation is CASSYGSQETQYF.

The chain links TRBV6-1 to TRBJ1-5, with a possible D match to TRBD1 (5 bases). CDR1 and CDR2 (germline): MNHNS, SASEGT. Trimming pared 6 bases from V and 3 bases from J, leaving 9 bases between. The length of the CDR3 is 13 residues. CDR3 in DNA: TGTGCCAGCAGCCGACAGAACAATCAGCCCCAGCATTTT. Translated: CASSRQNNQPQHF.

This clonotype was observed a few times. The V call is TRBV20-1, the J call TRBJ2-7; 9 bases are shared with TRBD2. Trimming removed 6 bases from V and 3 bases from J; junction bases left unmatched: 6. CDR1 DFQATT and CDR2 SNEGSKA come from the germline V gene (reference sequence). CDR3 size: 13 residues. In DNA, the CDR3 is TGCAGTGCGACCGGTAGCGGGGGCTACGAGCAGTACTTC. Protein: CSATGSGGYEQYF.